Below, 22 T cell receptor beta chains from the same sample are listed, as sequenced in a study of blood T cell repertoires in COVID-19 (dated by TCRdb to 2018 to 2020). The library was generated by the immunoSEQ multiplex PCR assay. The source is immuneACCESS, and TCRdb retained only in-frame sequences with V and J called. Part of the clones is not carried over; for the studies checked, unresolved V genes explain less than half of this, and the remainder is unexplained. Here the sample has 99,000 or so clones; 80% to 90% occur a single time. Of the sample, roughly 15% falls within the top ten clones. Material: peripheral blood. These receptors all stem from a man over 45 with acute or convalescent COVID-19.

The chain uses TRBV24-1 and TRBJ2-1; a possible D gene is TRBD1 (6 bases). Deletions cut 7 bases from V and 12 bases from J, with 21 bases between. Germline V gives CDR1 KGHDR, CDR2 SFDVKD. CDR3 length: 14 amino acids. In nucleotides, the CDR3 is TGTGCCACCAGCCCCTTTGCGGTGGGGGCGGGGCAGTTCTTC. This translates into CATSPFAVGAGQFF.

The chain uses TRBV12-3 or TRBV12-4 and TRBJ2-4, with D perhaps matching TRBD1 (6 bases). Between the trimmed V and J ends, which lost 6 bases and 6 bases, there was a span of 12 bases. This CDR3 spans 13 amino acids. CDR3 coding DNA: TGTGCCAGCAGCCCAACAGGGCCAAACATTCAGTACTTC. Translation gives CASSPTGPNIQYF.

The chain has TRBV13 and TRBJ1-2; 11 bases agree with TRBD1. This CDR3 spans 16 amino acids. The germline V gene has CDR1 PRHDT and CDR2 FYEKMQ (reference sequence). With V trimmed by 5 bases and J by 3 bases, 8 bases remained unmatched. This chain's CDR3 is CASSKRTGGGDYGYTF. The CDR3 DNA sequence: TGTGCCAGCAGCAAGAGGACAGGGGGCGGGGACTATGGCTACACCTTC.

The chain recombines TRBV5-1 with TRBJ1-4; D is unclear. The CDR3 runs 13 residues. CDR1 SGHRS and CDR2 YFSETQ come from the germline V gene. Between the trimmed V and J ends, which lost 6 bases and 6 bases, there was a span of 12 bases. The CDR3 bases are TGCGCCAGCAAGGTGGGAGAGTATGAAAAACTGTTTTTT. It is translated as CASKVGEYEKLFF.

V gene TRBV7-2 combines with J gene TRBJ2-3; possible D gene TRBD2, 6 bases. V shed 1 base and J shed 2 bases, with 16 bases lying between them. The CDR3 spans 17 residues. Germline V gives CDR1 SGHTA, CDR2 FQGNSA. CDR3 nucleotide sequence: TGTGCCAGCAGCTTAGGCAGGGCGGGACTGAACACAGATACGCAGTATTTT. It specifies CASSLGRAGLNTDTQYF.

The V and J genes are TRBV5-1 and TRBJ2-3, with TRBD2 identical over 7 bases. Germline loops: CDR1 SGHRS, CDR2 YFSETQ. V lost 4 bases to trimming and J lost 1 base; unmatched junction nucleotides: 9. The length of the CDR3 is 16 residues. CDR3 bases: TGCGCCAGCAGCCGATGGACTAGAGGTGGCACAGATACGCAGTATTTT. Amino acids: CASSRWTRGGTDTQYF.

The rearrangement links TRBV5-1 to TRBJ2-3, with D possibly being TRBD2 (6 bases). Trimming removed 0 bases from V and 0 bases from J, with 11 bases in between. The CDR3 has 16 residues. Germline CDR1 and CDR2: SGHRS and YFSETQ. The CDR3 nucleotides are TGCGCCAGCAGCTTGGGGCTAGCGTTGAGCACAGATACGCAGTATTTT. This translates into CASSLGLALSTDTQYF.

V and J are TRBV11-3 and TRBJ2-1, with 11 nucleotides matching TRBD2. The germline CDR1 and CDR2 sequences are SGHNT and YENEEA. CDR3 size: 16 residues. Germline trimming cut 5 bases from V and 4 bases from J; bases unmatched to any gene: 7. The CDR3 reads CASSHTGLAVYNEQFF. As DNA, the CDR3 is TGTGCCAGCAGCCACACGGGACTAGCGGTATACAATGAGCAGTTCTTC. The entire variable domain, with the rest obtained from reference TRBV11-3 and TRBJ2-1, is as follows: EAGVVQSPRYKIIEKKQPVAFWCNPISGHNTLYWYLQNLGQGPELLIRYENEEAVDDSQLPKDRFSAERLKGVDSTLKIQPAELGDSAVYLCASSHTGLAVYNEQFFGPGTRLTVL.

This clone was counted a few times. This chain connects TRBV5-1 to TRBJ2-1, with 11 bases lining up with TRBD1. CDR1 and CDR2 from the germline V gene are SGHRS and YFSETQ. The CDR3 is made up of 19 amino acids. Trimming cost V 3 bases and J 1 base; bases outside gene matches: 12. This CDR3 reads CASSSRGQGAIRSYNEQFF. CDR3 DNA: TGCGCCAGCAGCTCTCGAGGACAGGGGGCTATAAGATCCTACAATGAGCAGTTCTTC.

This chain links TRBV28 with TRBJ1-2; D may be TRBD1 (5 bases). The CDR3 runs to 13 residues. The V gene's germline CDR1 is MDHEN and CDR2 SYDVKM. Deletions cut 7 bases from V and 3 bases from J, with 12 bases between. CDR3 region: CASTKPGYYGYTF. The CDR3 DNA reads as TGTGCCAGCACCAAACCAGGGTACTATGGCTACACCTTC.

V gene TRBV5-1 combines with J gene TRBJ2-7, with a tentative D call TRBD2 (6 bases). This CDR3 region has 17 residues. CDR1 and CDR2 (germline): SGHRS, YFSETQ. V was cut by 0 bases and J by 3 bases, with 19 bases left in between. This chain's CDR3 is CASSLASGAGSIYEQYF. Here the CDR3 DNA reads TGCGCCAGCAGCTTGGCAAGTGGGGCGGGGTCCATCTACGAGCAGTACTTC.

The rearrangement joins TRBV24-1 to TRBJ2-7; 7 bases match TRBD1. The V gene's germline CDR1 is KGHDR and CDR2 SFDVKD. Losses at the gene ends were 5 bases for V and 3 bases for J; bases not matched to a gene: 15. The CDR3 is 17 residues long. The CDR3 here is CATSAGLGRQGSYEQYF. For the CDR3, the DNA is TGTGCCACCAGTGCTGGTCTAGGCCGACAGGGAAGCTACGAGCAGTACTTC.

This clone was recorded a few times. The chain employs TRBV19 and TRBJ2-7, with 8 bases matching TRBD2. The germline gives CDR1 LNHDA, CDR2 SQIVND (reference sequence). CDR3 length: 17 amino acids. The trim removed 1 base at V and 4 bases at J, leaving 12 bases unmatched. CDR3 residues: CASSIGGGGREAYEQYF. CDR3 nucleotides: TGTGCCAGTAGTATAGGCGGAGGAGGGCGGGAGGCGTACGAGCAGTACTTC.

The chain is built from TRBV2 and TRBJ1-2; TRBD1 agrees at 7 bases. The CDR3 runs 13 residues. J gave up 9 bases and V 4 bases, and 8 bases lay outside the gene matches. CDR1 and CDR2 from the germline V gene are SNHLY and FYNNEI. Here the CDR3 DNA reads TGTGCCAGCAGTGTGAGAGGGGGCATACGCTACACCTTC. Encoded protein: CASSVRGGIRYTF.

The V call is TRBV6-5, the J call TRBJ2-3; tentative D call: TRBD1 (6 bases). Trimming shortened V by 6 bases and J by 4 bases, and 14 bases separated the two germline ends. CDR1 and CDR2 from the germline V gene are MNHEY and SVGAGI. The CDR3 contains 14 residues. CDR3 nucleotides: TGTGCCAGCAGACACAGGGTGGGTGCAGATACGCAGTATTTT. Translated: CASRHRVGADTQYF.

The chain recombines TRBV5-1 with TRBJ1-6; D is unresolved. Germline assignment: CDR1 SGHRS and CDR2 YFSETQ. V was shortened by 1 base and J by 1 base, with 6 bases between the two germline ends. This CDR3 has 15 amino acids. CDR3 amino acids: CASSLFLSYNSPLHF. The CDR3 coding sequence is TGCGCCAGCAGCTTGTTCCTATCCTATAATTCACCCCTCCACTTT. The full variable domain, its missing parts supplied by reference TRBV5-1 and TRBJ1-6, is KAGVTQTPRYLIKTRGQQVTLSCSPISGHRSVSWYQQTPGQGLQFLFEYFSETQRNKGNFPGRFSGRQFSNSRSEMNVSTLELGDSALYLCASSLFLSYNSPLHFGNGTRLTVT.

This clone was seen once. V and J are TRBV3-1 (or the pseudogene TRBV3-2) and TRBJ2-7; 7 bases align to TRBD2. CDR1 is LGHDT and CDR2 is YNNKEL in the germline V gene (reference sequence). J was trimmed by 1 base and V by 1 base; bases with no gene match: 7. This CDR3 contains 16 residues. The CDR3 nucleotides read TGTGCCAGCAGCCAAGTAAGCACTAGCGAGTCCTACGAGCAGTACTTC. Residues: CASSQVSTSESYEQYF.

This chain links TRBV4-2 with TRBJ2-5, with 9 bases that match TRBD2. V dropped 1 base and J dropped 0; count of bases not matched to a gene: 0. This CDR3 comprises 15 residues. Germline CDR1 LGHNA, CDR2 YNFKEQ. The CDR3 reads CASSQGTSDQETQYF. In DNA, the CDR3 is TGTGCCAGCAGCCAAGGGACTAGCGACCAAGAGACCCAGTACTTC.

The DNA for the CDR3 is TGTGCCAGCAAAGCGGGGAGGAGGGTCCATGAGCAGTTCTTC. Its protein product is CASKAGRRVHEQFF. The rearrangement joins TRBV6-5 to TRBJ2-1, with 7 bases matching TRBD2. V was clipped by 7 bases and J by 8 bases; unmatched bases: 11. There are 14 residues in the CDR3. In germline, CDR1 is MNHEY, CDR2 SVGAGI.

The chain has TRBV2 and TRBJ1-1; D unclear. The ends were cut back, 7 bases at V and 7 bases at J, with 25 bases in the middle. Germline V gives CDR1 SNHLY, CDR2 FYNNEI. This CDR3 region has 16 residues. The CDR3 DNA is TGTGCCAGCAACCCCCGGTCGGCGGAAAAAATGTTTGAAGCTTTCTTT. Protein sequence: CASNPRSAEKMFEAFF.

This clone was counted only a few times. The V call is TRBV5-1, the J call TRBJ2-7, with 7 bases aligning to TRBD2. Losses at the gene ends were 3 bases for V and 7 bases for J; bases not matched to a gene: 7. The CDR3 length is 13 residues. Germline-derived CDR1 and CDR2 are SGHRS and YFSETQ. The CDR3 region is CASSWEGAREQYF. For the CDR3, the DNA is TGCGCCAGCAGCTGGGAGGGAGCGAGGGAGCAGTACTTC.

The V call is TRBV5-1, the J call TRBJ2-3; 8 bases match TRBD1. Per germline, CDR1 SGHRS and CDR2 YFSETQ. V was clipped by 3 bases and J by 6 bases; unmatched bases: 9. The CDR3 is made up of 15 amino acids. CDR3 DNA sequence: TGCGCCAGCAGCTCAGCCCAGGGGGCGTATGATACGCAGTATTTT. It is translated as CASSSAQGAYDTQYF.